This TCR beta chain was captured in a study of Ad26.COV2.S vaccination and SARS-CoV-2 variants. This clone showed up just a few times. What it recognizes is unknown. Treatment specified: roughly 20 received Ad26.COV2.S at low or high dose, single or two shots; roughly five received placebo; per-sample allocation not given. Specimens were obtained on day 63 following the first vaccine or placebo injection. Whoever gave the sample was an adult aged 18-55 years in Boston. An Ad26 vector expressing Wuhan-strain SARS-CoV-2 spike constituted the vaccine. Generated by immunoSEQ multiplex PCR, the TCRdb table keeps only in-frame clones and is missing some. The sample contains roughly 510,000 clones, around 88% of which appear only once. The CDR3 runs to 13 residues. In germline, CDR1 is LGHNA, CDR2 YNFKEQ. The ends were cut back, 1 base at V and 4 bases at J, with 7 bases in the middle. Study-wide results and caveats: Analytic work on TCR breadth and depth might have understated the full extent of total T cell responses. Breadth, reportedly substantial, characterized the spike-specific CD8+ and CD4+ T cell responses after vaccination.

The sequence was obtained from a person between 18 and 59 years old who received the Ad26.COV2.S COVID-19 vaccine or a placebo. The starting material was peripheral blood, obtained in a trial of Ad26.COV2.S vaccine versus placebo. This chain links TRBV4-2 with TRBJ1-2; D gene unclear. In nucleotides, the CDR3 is TGTGCCAGCAGCCAAGGTGGCGGCTATGGCTACACCTTC. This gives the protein CASSQGGGYGYTF.